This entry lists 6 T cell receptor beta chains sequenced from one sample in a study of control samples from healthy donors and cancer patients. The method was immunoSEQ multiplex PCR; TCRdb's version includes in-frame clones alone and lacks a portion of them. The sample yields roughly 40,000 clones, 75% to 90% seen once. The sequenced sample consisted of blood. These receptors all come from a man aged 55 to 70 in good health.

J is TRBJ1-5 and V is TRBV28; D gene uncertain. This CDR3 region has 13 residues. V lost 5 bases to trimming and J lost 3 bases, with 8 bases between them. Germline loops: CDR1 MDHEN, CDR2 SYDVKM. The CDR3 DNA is TGTGCCAGCAGTCCAGGCCACAATCAGCCCCAGCATTTT. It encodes CASSPGHNQPQHF.

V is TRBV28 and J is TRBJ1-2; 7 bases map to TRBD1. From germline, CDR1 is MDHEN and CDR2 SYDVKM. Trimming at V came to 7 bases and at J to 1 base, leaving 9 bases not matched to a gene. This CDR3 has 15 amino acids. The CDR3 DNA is TGTGCCAGCACAGGACAGGAGACTATTAACTATGGCTACACCTTC. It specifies CASTGQETINYGYTF.

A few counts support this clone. The CDR3 nucleotides are TGTGCCAGCAGATCCCGTTCGGGGGAATTTTCCCAGCATTTT. This translates into CASRSRSGEFSQHF. The chain carries TRBV2 and TRBJ1-5; possible D gene TRBD1, 5 bases. Deletions cut 6 bases from V and 11 bases from J, with 20 bases between. This CDR3 is 14 amino acids long. In germline, CDR1 is SNHLY, CDR2 FYNNEI.

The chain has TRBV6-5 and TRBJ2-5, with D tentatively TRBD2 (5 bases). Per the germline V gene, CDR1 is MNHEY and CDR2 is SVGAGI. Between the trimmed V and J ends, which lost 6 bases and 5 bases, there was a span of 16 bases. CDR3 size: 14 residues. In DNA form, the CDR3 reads TGTGCCAGCAGCCCGGCGAGGGTTTCGGAGACCCAGTACTTC. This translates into CASSPARVSETQYF.

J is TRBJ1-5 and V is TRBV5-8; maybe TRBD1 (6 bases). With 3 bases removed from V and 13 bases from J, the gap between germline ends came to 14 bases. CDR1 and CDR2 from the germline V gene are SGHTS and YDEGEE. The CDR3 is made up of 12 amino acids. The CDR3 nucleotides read TGTGCCAGCAGCTCGGGACACAGGTCTCAGCATTTT. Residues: CASSSGHRSQHF.

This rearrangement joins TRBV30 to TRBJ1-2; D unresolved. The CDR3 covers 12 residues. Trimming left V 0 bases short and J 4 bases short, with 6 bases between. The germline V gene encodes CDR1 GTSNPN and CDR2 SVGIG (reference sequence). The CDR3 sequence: CAWSVHTYGYTF. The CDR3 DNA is TGTGCCTGGAGTGTACACACCTATGGCTACACCTTC.